This T cell receptor beta chain came from a study of T cell responses to AZD1222 COVID-19 vaccine. Overall study findings and caveats: Baseline seropositivity occurred in only 5 to 7 AZD1222 recipients.

Germline V CDR1 and CDR2: DFQATT, SNEGSKA (reference sequence). V gave up 2 bases and J gave up 5 bases, with 6 bases separating them. This CDR3 has 11 amino acids. Concerning this clone: Its antigen is undetermined. This same CDR3 is encoded by further DNA sequences in the sample.

Sequencing used immunoSEQ multiplex PCR; TCRdb keeps in-frame clones, though not all of them. The sample has approximately 130,000 clones; more than 90% are singletons. V is TRBV20-1 and J is TRBJ1-2, with unresolved D. This receptor was obtained from an adult who received the AZD1222 COVID-19 vaccine. Sequenced material: peripheral blood, taken 28 days after the second AZD1222 dose. For the CDR3, the DNA is TGCAGTGCTAGAACAGCATATGGCTACACCTTC. This translates into CSARTAYGYTF.